These 27 T cell receptor beta chains were sequenced from one sample in a study of blood T cell repertoires in COVID-19. TCRdb's copy holds only in-frame clones and misses some; the assay was immunoSEQ multiplex PCR. The table lists over 250,000 clones, about 80% of them singletons. The sample comprised peripheral blood. Receptors were obtained from a woman in her forties or fifties who had recovered from COVID-19.

This clone was seen just once. The CDR3 bases are TGCAGCCAAGGAGTAGGAGATACGCAGTATTTT. It encodes CSQGVGDTQYF. The rearrangement uses TRBV29-1 and TRBJ2-3; D is unresolved. This CDR3 comprises 11 residues. Germline V CDR1 and CDR2: SQVTM, ANQGSEA. V was clipped by 8 bases and J by 5 bases, with 11 bases between them.

This clone was picked up one time. The genes are TRBV5-5 and TRBJ1-1; TRBD1 might be the D (5 bases). The V gene's germline CDR1 is SGHKS and CDR2 YYEKEE (reference sequence). The CDR3 length is 14 residues. The V gene lost 4 bases and the J gene lost 8 bases, with 18 bases spanning the gap. The CDR3, as DNA: TGTGCCAGCAGCAAGGGACTCCCAGAGCCAGAAGCTTTCTTT. Translation: CASSKGLPEPEAFF.

V and J are TRBV2 and TRBJ1-2, with 9 bases matching TRBD1. This CDR3 comprises 12 residues. Unmatched junction bases numbered 4, after V lost 6 bases and J lost 8 bases. Germline CDR1 SNHLY, CDR2 FYNNEI. The CDR3 here is CASRGTGHGYTF. CDR3 DNA: TGTGCCAGCAGAGGGACAGGGCACGGCTACACCTTC.

This clone was counted only a few times. The chain employs TRBV28 and TRBJ2-7; possible D gene TRBD2, 7 bases. Trimming shortened V by 5 bases and J by 1 base, and 18 bases separated the two germline ends. The CDR3 length is 16 residues. Germline CDR1 MDHEN, CDR2 SYDVKM. This CDR3 reads CASSPVRGGQSYEQYF. The CDR3 DNA reads as TGTGCCAGCAGTCCCGTTAGGGGGGGGCAATCCTACGAGCAGTACTTC.

The chain uses TRBV5-4 and TRBJ1-2, with 9 bases fitting TRBD1. CDR1 is SGHNT and CDR2 is YYREEE in the germline V gene (reference sequence). The junction had 4 bases not matched to a gene; V was cut back by 3 bases and J by 4 bases. The length of the CDR3 is 14 residues. The CDR3 protein is CASSSGDRAYGYTF. The CDR3 bases are TGTGCCAGCAGCTCCGGGGACAGGGCCTATGGCTACACCTTC.

The chain joins TRBV6-5 to TRBJ1-1; the match to TRBD1 covers 9 bases. V gave up 6 bases and J gave up 1 base; unmatched junction bases: 3. This CDR3 region has 14 residues. Germline CDR1 MNHEY, CDR2 SVGAGI. The CDR3 sequence: CASRMTGGNTEAFF. The CDR3 DNA reads as TGTGCCAGCAGGATGACAGGGGGGAACACTGAAGCTTTCTTT.

The CDR3 protein is CASSPGQGQETQYF. Here the CDR3 DNA reads TGCGCCAGCAGCCCGGGACAGGGACAAGAGACCCAGTACTTC. This chain links TRBV5-1 with TRBJ2-5, with 9 bases fitting TRBD1. CDR3 size: 14 residues. Germline values: CDR1 SGHRS, CDR2 YFSETQ. J was trimmed by 2 bases and V by 4 bases; bases with no gene match: 3.

This chain connects TRBV21-1 to TRBJ1-1; the table's D call of TRBD1 was not tested on the DNA. TRBV21-1 counts as a pseudogene. The CDR3 runs to 18 residues. CDR3 residues: CASSKEGIGEGENTEAFF. Here the CDR3 DNA reads TGTGCCAGCAGCAAAGAGGGAATAGGGGAAGGGGAAAACACTGAAGCTTTCTTT.

This clone was seen once. V gene TRBV3-1 (or the pseudogene TRBV3-2) combines with J gene TRBJ1-1, with 7 nucleotides matching TRBD1. J lost 9 bases, V lost 2 bases, and 3 bases had no gene match. The CDR3 runs 12 residues. Germline V lookup: CDR1 LGHDT, CDR2 YNNKEL (reference sequence). The CDR3 loop is CASSQIRGQAFF. The CDR3 nucleotides are TGTGCCAGCAGCCAAATTAGGGGGCAAGCTTTCTTT.

The CDR3 nucleotides read TGTGCCAGCAGCTTAACCGGGTACCACGAGCAGTACTTC. Translated, it gives CASSLTGYHEQYF. The chain couples TRBV7-3 to TRBJ2-7; no clear D gene. This CDR3 has 13 amino acids. Germline lookup yields CDR1 SGHTA and CDR2 FQGTGA. The V end lost 0 bases, the J end lost 5 bases, and 8 bases lay between the germline ends.

The chain employs TRBV6-2 or TRBV6-3 and TRBJ2-1; D perhaps matches TRBD1 (5 bases). The V gene's germline CDR1 is MNHEY and CDR2 SVGEGT. This CDR3 region has 13 residues. Deletions cut 2 bases from V and 4 bases from J, with 6 bases between. CDR3 amino acids: CASSYDSYNEQFF. In DNA, the CDR3 is TGTGCCAGCAGTTACGACAGTTACAATGAGCAGTTCTTC.

The rearrangement uses TRBV7-9 and TRBJ1-3; 7 nucleotides align to TRBD1. The CDR3 length is 16 residues. The ends lost 5 bases at V and 0 bases at J; junction bases unmatched: 7. The germline V gene encodes CDR1 SEHNR and CDR2 FQNEAQ (reference sequence). The DNA of the CDR3 is TGTGCCAGCAGCCCCCAGGGACAGAGCTCTGGAAACACCATATATTTT. Its protein product is CASSPQGQSSGNTIYF.

On this clone itself: This CDR3 is also generated by other DNA sequences in the sample. The V gene is TRBV28, the J gene TRBJ2-5; maybe TRBD2 (6 bases). Germline CDR1 MDHEN, CDR2 SYDVKM. The CDR3 length is 13 residues. With 3 bases removed from V and 2 bases from J, the gap between germline ends came to 7 bases. CDR3 loop: CASSFRGQETQYF. CDR3 DNA: TGTGCCAGCAGTTTTCGGGGGCAAGAGACCCAGTACTTC.

This clone has only a few counts. This chain links TRBV19 with TRBJ2-3; 8 bases align to TRBD2. The junction had 3 bases not matched to a gene; V was cut back by 6 bases and J by 1 base. CDR1 LNHDA and CDR2 SQIVND come from the germline V gene (reference sequence). The CDR3 consists of 14 residues. The CDR3 sequence is CASSQTSGTDTQYF. Here the CDR3 DNA reads TGTGCCAGTAGCCAGACTAGCGGCACAGATACGCAGTATTTT.

This clone has just one count. The CDR3 DNA reads as TGCGCCAGCAGCCCAGGCGGGCCAGGGGGAGAGACCCAGTACTTC. Protein sequence: CASSPGGPGGETQYF. The J gene is TRBJ2-5, the V gene TRBV5-1, with 7 positions matching TRBD1. The CDR3 loop spans 15 amino acids. Germline assignment: CDR1 SGHRS and CDR2 YFSETQ. After removal of 4 bases from V and 4 bases from J, the junction contained 10 bases not matched to a gene.

The chain is built from TRBV5-5 and TRBJ2-7, with D uncertain. Germline V gene data show CDR1 as SGHKS and CDR2 as YYEKEE (reference sequence). The CDR3 is 14 residues long. Trimming removed 3 bases from V and 3 bases from J, with 13 bases in between. The CDR3 sequence is CASSSGPGDYEQYF. DNA for the CDR3: TGTGCCAGCAGCTCCGGCCCTGGAGACTACGAGCAGTACTTC. Looking up the rest from reference TRBV5-5 and TRBJ2-7 gives the full variable domain: DAGVTQSPTHLIKTRGQQVTLRCSPISGHKSVSWYQQVLGQGPQFIFQYYEKEERGRGNFPDRFSARQFPNYSSELNVNALLLGDSALYLCASSSGPGDYEQYFGPGTRLTVT.

This chain joins TRBV5-4 and TRBJ1-3, with 7 bases matching TRBD1. V trimming: 4 bases; J trimming: 0 bases; junction bases outside the gene matches: 10. Germline CDR1 reads SGHNT; CDR2 reads YYREEE (reference sequence). This CDR3 has 17 residues. The CDR3 loop is CASSALPGQLSGNTIYF. In DNA, the CDR3 is TGTGCCAGCAGCGCACTGCCGGGACAGCTCTCTGGAAACACCATATATTTT.

This clone appeared many times. The chain uses TRBV28 and TRBJ1-5; maybe TRBD1 (5 bases). This CDR3 has 14 amino acids. With 5 bases removed from V and 2 bases from J, the gap between germline ends came to 10 bases. From germline, CDR1 is MDHEN and CDR2 SYDVKM. DNA of the CDR3: TGTGCCAGCAGTCCCCCAGGGCGCAATCAGCCCCAGCATTTT. It specifies CASSPPGRNQPQHF. Using reference TRBV28 and TRBJ1-5 for the parts outside the CDR3, the full variable domain is DVKVTQSSRYLVKRTGEKVFLECVQDMDHENMFWYRQDPGLGLRLIYFSYDVKMKEKGDIPEGYSVSREKKERFSLILESASTNQTSMYLCASSPPGRNQPQHFGDGTRLSIL.

The chain carries TRBV18 and TRBJ2-5; TRBD2 matches 14 bases. The V gene's germline CDR1 is KGHSH and CDR2 LQKENI. The V gene end was trimmed by 3 bases and the J gene end by 2 bases; junction bases not matched to a gene: 17. This CDR3 is 21 amino acids long. The CDR3 DNA follows: TGTGCCAGCTCACCTGCCTTCGGGACTAGCGGGAGCCGAGGGATACAAGAGACCCAGTACTTC. Its protein product is CASSPAFGTSGSRGIQETQYF.

The gene calls are TRBV21-1 and TRBJ1-5. TRBV21-1 is an annotated pseudogene. The CDR3 has 16 residues. DNA of the CDR3: TGTGCCAGCAGCAAAGAGGAGGGGAGTGGGGGACAGCCCCAGCATTTT. Amino acid sequence: CASSKEEGSGGQPQHF.

This clone has a single count. The chain carries TRBV18 and TRBJ2-3; D might be TRBD1 (6 bases). This CDR3 contains 14 residues. Germline V gene sequence: CDR1 KGHSH, CDR2 LQKENI. Trimming removed 7 bases from V and 4 bases from J, with 15 bases in between. CDR3 in amino acids: CASLPWGRPDTQYF. CDR3 nucleotide sequence: TGTGCCAGCTTACCCTGGGGGCGGCCAGATACGCAGTATTTT.

The gene calls are TRBV30 and TRBJ2-5; D gene unclear. This CDR3 spans 12 amino acids. Trimming removed 4 bases from V and 0 bases from J, with 6 bases in between. The germline V gene encodes CDR1 GTSNPN and CDR2 SVGIG (reference sequence). This CDR3 is CAWKQDQETQYF. The CDR3 DNA is TGTGCCTGGAAGCAGGACCAAGAGACCCAGTACTTC.

The chain joins TRBV7-9 to TRBJ2-3; 12 bases agree with TRBD1. Trimming cost V 1 base and J 2 bases; bases outside gene matches: 10. This CDR3 spans 19 amino acids. Germline CDR1 SEHNR, CDR2 FQNEAQ (reference sequence). This CDR3 reads CASSLVPFLGQGATDTQYF. Here the CDR3 DNA reads TGTGCCAGCAGCTTAGTTCCTTTTTTGGGACAGGGGGCCACAGATACGCAGTATTTT. The full variable domain, its missing parts supplied by reference TRBV7-9 and TRBJ2-3, is DTGVSQNPRHKITKRGQNVTFRCDPISEHNRLYWYRQTLGQGPEFLTYFQNEAQLEKSRLLSDRFSAERPKGSFSTLEIQRTEQGDSAMYLCASSLVPFLGQGATDTQYFGPGTRLTVL.

The V gene is TRBV24-1, the J gene TRBJ2-1, with TRBD2 matching over 7 bases. The V segment lost 4 bases and the J segment 7 bases; nucleotides outside the gene matches: 12. Germline assignment: CDR1 KGHDR and CDR2 SFDVKD. The CDR3 spans 16 residues. The CDR3 loop reads CATSDPLAELGNEQFF. CDR3 in DNA: TGTGCCACCAGTGACCCCCTAGCGGAGTTGGGGAATGAGCAGTTCTTC.

The chain joins TRBV5-1 to TRBJ2-5; D may be TRBD1 or TRBD2 (5 bases each). This CDR3 contains 15 residues. V lost 4 bases to trimming and J lost 2 bases, with 15 bases between them. The germline CDR1 and CDR2 sequences are SGHRS and YFSETQ. This CDR3 reads CASSLGRGGQETQYF. The CDR3 coding sequence is TGCGCCAGCAGCCTGGGACGGGGTGGTCAAGAGACCCAGTACTTC.

The V gene is TRBV5-1, the J gene TRBJ2-3, with TRBD1 identical over 7 bases. Germline V gene lookup returns CDR1 SGHRS and CDR2 YFSETQ. The CDR3 has 14 residues. The V segment lost 7 bases and the J segment 4 bases; nucleotides outside the gene matches: 9. CDR3 in DNA: TGCGCCAGCGGACAGGACAGAATCCCAGATACGCAGTATTTT. Its translation: CASGQDRIPDTQYF.

The chain carries TRBV4-3 and TRBJ2-1, with TRBD2 identical over 13 bases. This CDR3 is 18 amino acids long. CDR1 and CDR2 (germline): LGHNA, YSLEER. Unmatched junction bases numbered 2, after V lost 0 bases and J lost 0 bases. The chain's CDR3 is CASSQEGTSGASYNEQFF. CDR3 bases: TGCGCCAGCAGCCAAGAGGGGACTAGCGGGGCCTCCTACAATGAGCAGTTCTTC.